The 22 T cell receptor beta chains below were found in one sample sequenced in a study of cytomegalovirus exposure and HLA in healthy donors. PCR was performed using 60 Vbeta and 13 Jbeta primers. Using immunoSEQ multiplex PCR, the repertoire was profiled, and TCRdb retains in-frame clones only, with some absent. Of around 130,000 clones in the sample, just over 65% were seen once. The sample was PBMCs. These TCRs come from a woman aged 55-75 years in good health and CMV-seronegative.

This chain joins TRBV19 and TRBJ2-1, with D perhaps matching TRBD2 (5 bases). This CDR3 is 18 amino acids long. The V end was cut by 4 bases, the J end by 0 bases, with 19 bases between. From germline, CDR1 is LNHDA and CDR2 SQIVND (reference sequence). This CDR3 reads CASSRMGMAGSSYNEQFF. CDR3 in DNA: TGTGCCAGTAGTAGAATGGGAATGGCGGGTAGCTCCTACAATGAGCAGTTCTTC.

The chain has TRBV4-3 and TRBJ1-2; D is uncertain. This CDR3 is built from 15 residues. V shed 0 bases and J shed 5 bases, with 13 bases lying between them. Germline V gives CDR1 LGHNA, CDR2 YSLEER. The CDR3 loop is CASSQEARGGYGYTF. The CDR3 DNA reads TGCGCCAGCAGCCAAGAGGCGCGGGGAGGTTATGGCTACACCTTC.

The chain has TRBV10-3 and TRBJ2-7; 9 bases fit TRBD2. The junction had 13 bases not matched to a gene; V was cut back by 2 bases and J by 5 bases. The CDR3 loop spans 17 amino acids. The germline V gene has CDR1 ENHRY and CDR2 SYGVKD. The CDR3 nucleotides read TGTGCCATCAGTGAGCCAGGAGTCGGGACTAGCAGCCACGAGCAGTACTTC. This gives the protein CAISEPGVGTSSHEQYF.

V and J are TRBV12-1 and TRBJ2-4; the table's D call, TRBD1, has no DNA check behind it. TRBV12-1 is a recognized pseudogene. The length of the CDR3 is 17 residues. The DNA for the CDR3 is TGTGCCAGCAGCTTTGAAGACAGGGCACTAACGGGAAACATTCAGTACTTC. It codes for CASSFEDRALTGNIQYF.

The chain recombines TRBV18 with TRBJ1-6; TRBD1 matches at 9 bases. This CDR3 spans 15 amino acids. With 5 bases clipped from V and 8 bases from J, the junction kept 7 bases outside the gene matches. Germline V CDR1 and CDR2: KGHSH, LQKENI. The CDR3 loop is CASSAGQGKDSPLHF. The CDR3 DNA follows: TGTGCCAGCTCAGCGGGACAGGGAAAGGATTCACCCCTCCACTTT.

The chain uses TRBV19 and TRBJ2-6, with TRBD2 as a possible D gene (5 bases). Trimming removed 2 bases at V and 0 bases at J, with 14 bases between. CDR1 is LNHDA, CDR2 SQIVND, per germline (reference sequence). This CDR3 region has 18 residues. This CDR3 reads CASSIIPGLNSGANVLTF. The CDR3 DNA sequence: TGTGCCAGTAGTATAATCCCTGGACTGAACTCTGGGGCCAACGTCCTGACTTTC.

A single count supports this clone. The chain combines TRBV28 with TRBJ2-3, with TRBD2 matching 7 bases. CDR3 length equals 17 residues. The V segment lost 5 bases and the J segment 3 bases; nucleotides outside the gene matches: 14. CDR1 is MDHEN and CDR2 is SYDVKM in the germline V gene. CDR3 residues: CASSPSGAGRRTDTQYF. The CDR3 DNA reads TGTGCCAGCAGTCCCTCAGGTGCCGGGAGGCGGACAGATACGCAGTATTTT.

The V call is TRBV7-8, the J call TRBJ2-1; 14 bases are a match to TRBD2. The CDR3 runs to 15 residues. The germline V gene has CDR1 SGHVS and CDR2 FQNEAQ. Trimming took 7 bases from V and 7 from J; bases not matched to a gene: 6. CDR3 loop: CASTTRTSGRNEQFF. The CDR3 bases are TGTGCCAGCACCACTAGGACTAGCGGGAGGAATGAGCAGTTCTTC.

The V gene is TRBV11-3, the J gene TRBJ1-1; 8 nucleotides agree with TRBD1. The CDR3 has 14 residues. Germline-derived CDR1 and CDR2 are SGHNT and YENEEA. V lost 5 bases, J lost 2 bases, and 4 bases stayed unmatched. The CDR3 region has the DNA TGTGCCAGCAGCCTAGGACAGGGAAACACTGAAGCTTTCTTT. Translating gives CASSLGQGNTEAFF.

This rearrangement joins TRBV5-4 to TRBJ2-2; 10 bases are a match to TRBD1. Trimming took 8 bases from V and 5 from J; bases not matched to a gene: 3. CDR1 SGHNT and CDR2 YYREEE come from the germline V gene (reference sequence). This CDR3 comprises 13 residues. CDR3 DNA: TGTGCCAGAGGGGGACAGGGGACCGGGGAGCTGTTTTTT. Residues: CARGGQGTGELFF.

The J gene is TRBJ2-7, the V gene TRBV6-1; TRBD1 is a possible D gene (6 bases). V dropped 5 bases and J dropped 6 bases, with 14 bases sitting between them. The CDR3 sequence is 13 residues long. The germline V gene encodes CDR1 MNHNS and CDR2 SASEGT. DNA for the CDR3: TGTGCCAGCAGTACACAGGGCCAGGTCGAGCAGTACTTC. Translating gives CASSTQGQVEQYF.

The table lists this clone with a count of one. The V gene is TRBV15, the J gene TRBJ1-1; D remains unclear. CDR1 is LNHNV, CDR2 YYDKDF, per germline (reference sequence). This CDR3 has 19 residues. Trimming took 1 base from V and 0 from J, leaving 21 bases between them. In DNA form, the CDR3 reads TGTGCCACCAGCAGAGCGGCAGGCTTAATAACTTCGATGAACACTGAAGCTTTCTTT. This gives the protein CATSRAAGLITSMNTEAFF.

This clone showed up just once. The CDR3 spells CASRDREVSYEQYF. The CDR3 nucleotides are TGTGCCAGCAGAGACAGGGAGGTCTCCTACGAGCAGTACTTC. The chain couples TRBV6-5 to TRBJ2-7, with D possibly matching TRBD1 (7 bases). This CDR3 contains 14 residues. Germline V gives CDR1 MNHEY, CDR2 SVGAGI. The ends were cut back, 6 bases at V and 0 bases at J, with 12 bases in the middle.

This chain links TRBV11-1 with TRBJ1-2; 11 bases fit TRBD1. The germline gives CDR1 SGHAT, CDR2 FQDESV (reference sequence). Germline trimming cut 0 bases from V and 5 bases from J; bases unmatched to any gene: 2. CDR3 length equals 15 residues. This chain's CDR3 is CASSLAGQGAYGYTF. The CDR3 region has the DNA TGTGCCAGCAGCTTAGCTGGACAGGGGGCGTATGGCTACACCTTC.

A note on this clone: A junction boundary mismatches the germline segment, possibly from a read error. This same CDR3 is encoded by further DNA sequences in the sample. In DNA, the CDR3 is TGTGCCAGTAGCCAGGTCACCCTGATTTCTGAAAAGCTGTTTTTT. Encoded protein: CASSQVTLISEKLFF. This chain uses TRBV19 with TRBJ1-4, with unresolved D. This CDR3 comprises 15 residues. Per the germline V gene, CDR1 is LNHDA and CDR2 is SQIVND (reference sequence). The entire variable domain, with the rest obtained from reference TRBV19 and TRBJ1-4, is as follows: DGGITQSPKYLFRKEGQNVTLSCEQNLNHDAMYWYRQDPGQGLRLIYYSQIVNDFQKGDIAEGYSVSREKKESFPLTVTSAQKNPTAFYLCASSQVTLISEKLFFGSGTQLSVL.

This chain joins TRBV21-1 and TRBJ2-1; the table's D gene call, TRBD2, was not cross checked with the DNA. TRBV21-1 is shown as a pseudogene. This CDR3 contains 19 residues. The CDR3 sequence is CASSKELAGVSSSYNEQFF. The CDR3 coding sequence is TGTGCCAGCAGCAAAGAACTAGCGGGAGTGTCAAGCTCCTACAATGAGCAGTTCTTC.

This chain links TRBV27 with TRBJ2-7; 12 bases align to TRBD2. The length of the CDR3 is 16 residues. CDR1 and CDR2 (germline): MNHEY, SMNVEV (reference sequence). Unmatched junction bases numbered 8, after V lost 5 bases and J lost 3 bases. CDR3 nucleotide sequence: TGTGCCAGCAGTCCGCCCCCTAGCGGGAGGGTCTACGAGCAGTACTTC. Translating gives CASSPPPSGRVYEQYF.

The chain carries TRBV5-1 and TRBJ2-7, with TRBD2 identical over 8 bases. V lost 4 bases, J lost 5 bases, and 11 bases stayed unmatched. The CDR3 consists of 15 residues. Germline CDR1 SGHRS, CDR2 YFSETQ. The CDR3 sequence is CASSPLGREENEQYF. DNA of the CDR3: TGCGCCAGCAGCCCCCTAGGGCGGGAGGAGAACGAGCAGTACTTC.

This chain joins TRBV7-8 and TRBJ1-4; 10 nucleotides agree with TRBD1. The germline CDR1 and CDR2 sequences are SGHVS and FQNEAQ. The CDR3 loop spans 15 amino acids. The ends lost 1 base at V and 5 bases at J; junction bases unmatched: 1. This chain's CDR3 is CASSLEGQGNEKLFF. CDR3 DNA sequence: TGTGCCAGCAGCTTAGAGGGACAGGGGAATGAAAAACTGTTTTTT.

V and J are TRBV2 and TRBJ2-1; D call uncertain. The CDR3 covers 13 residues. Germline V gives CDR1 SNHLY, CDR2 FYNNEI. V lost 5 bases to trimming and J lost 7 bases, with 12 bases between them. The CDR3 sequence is CASSFRTANEQFF. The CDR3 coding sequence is TGTGCCAGCAGTTTCCGAACAGCAAATGAGCAGTTCTTC.

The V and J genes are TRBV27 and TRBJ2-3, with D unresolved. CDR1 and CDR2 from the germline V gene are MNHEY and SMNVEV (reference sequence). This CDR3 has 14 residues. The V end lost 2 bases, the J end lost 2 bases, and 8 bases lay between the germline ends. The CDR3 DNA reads TGTGCCAGCAGTTTAGCAGAAAACACAGATACGCAGTATTTT. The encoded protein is CASSLAENTDTQYF.

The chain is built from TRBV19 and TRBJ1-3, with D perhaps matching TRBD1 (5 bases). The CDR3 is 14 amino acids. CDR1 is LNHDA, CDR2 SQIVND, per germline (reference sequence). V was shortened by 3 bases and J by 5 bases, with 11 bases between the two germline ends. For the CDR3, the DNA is TGTGCCAGTAGTATGGGCCAGGGTAGAAACACCATATATTTT. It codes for CASSMGQGRNTIYF. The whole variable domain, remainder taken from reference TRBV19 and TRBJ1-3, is DGGITQSPKYLFRKEGQNVTLSCEQNLNHDAMYWYRQDPGQGLRLIYYSQIVNDFQKGDIAEGYSVSREKKESFPLTVTSAQKNPTAFYLCASSMGQGRNTIYFGEGSWLTVV.